The source of this TCR beta chain is a study of T-cell memory formation after mild COVID-19. Germline assignment: CDR1 MNHEY and CDR2 SVGAGI. The ends were cut back, 5 bases at V and 5 bases at J, with 15 bases in the middle. The CDR3 totals 14 residues. MiXCR, run by TCRdb on the 5' RACE reads, gives a single entry per CDR3 protein. There are roughly 450,000 distinct CDR3 sequences in the sample; roughly 18% occur only once, and approximately 13% lies in the top ten. The source of this sequence is an adult woman who had mild COVID-19 (a few samples of this study predate the infection). Cell type and time point are not known. Specimen: PBMCs or a T cell subset sorted from them (not recorded which). The chain couples TRBV6-5 to TRBJ2-5; D perhaps matches TRBD1 (5 bases). The CDR3 protein is CASSPRTPAETQYF. The CDR3 DNA follows: TGTGCCAGCAGTCCGCGGACACCGGCGGAGACCCAGTACTTC.